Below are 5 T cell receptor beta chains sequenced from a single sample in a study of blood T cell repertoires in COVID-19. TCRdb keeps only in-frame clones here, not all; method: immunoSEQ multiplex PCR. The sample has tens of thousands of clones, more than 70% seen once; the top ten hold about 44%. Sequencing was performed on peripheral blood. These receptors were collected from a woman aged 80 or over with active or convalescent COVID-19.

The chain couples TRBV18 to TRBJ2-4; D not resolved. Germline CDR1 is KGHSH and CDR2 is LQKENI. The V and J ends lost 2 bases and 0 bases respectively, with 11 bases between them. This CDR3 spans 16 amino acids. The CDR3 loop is CASSPNYQLAKNIQYF. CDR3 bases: TGTGCCAGCTCACCAAATTATCAGTTAGCCAAAAACATTCAGTACTTC.

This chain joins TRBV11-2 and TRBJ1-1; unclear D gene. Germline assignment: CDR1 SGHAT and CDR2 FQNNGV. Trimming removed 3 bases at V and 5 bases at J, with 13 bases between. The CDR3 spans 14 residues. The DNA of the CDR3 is TGTGCCAGCAGCTTTCATATTGCGGAGACTGAAGCTTTCTTT. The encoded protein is CASSFHIAETEAFF.

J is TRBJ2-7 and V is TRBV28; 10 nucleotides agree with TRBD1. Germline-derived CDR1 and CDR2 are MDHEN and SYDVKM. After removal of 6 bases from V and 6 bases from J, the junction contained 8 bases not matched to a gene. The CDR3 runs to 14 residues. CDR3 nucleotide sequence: TGTGCCAGCAGCCCGGGACAGGGGATTCGCGAGCAGTACTTC. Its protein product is CASSPGQGIREQYF.

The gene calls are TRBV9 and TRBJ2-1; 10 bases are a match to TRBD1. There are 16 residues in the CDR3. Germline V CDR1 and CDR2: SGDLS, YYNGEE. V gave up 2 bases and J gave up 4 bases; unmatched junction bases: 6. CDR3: CASSVLGTGAYNEQFF. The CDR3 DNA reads TGTGCCAGCAGCGTCCTCGGGACAGGGGCATACAATGAGCAGTTCTTC.

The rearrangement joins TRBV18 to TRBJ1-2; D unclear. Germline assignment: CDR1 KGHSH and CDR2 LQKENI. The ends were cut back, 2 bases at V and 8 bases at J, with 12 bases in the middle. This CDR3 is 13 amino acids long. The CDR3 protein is CASSPSSPGGYTF. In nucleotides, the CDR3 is TGTGCCAGCTCACCAAGTTCCCCGGGGGGCTACACCTTC.